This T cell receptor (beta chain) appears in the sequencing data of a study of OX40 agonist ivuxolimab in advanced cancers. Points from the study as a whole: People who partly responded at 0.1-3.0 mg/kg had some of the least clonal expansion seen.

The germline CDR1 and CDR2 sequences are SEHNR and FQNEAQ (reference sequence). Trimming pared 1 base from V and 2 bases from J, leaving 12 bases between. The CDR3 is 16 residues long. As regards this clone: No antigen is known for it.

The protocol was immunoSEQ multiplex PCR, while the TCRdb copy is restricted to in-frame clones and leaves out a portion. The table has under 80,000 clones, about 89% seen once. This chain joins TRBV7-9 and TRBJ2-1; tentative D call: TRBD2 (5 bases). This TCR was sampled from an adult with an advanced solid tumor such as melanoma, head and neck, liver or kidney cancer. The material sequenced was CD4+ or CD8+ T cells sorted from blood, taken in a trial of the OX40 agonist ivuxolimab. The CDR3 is CASSLVAGPTYNEQFF. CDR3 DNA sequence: TGTGCCAGCAGCTTAGTGGCGGGTCCCACCTACAATGAGCAGTTCTTC.